A single sample is the source of the 9 T cell receptor beta chains below, sequenced in a study of blood T cell repertoires in COVID-19. Sequenced by immunoSEQ multiplex PCR; TCRdb stores in-frame clones only, minus some. The sample has about 180,000 clones; approximately 87% are singletons. The sequencing sample was made of peripheral blood. These receptors all come from a middle-aged man with active or convalescent COVID-19.

The chain carries TRBV20-1 and TRBJ1-3; D ambiguous. Trimming stripped 7 bases from V and 7 bases from J, with 11 bases between. The germline V gene encodes CDR1 DFQATT and CDR2 SNEGSKA (reference sequence). This CDR3 spans 11 amino acids. CDR3: CSVRLGNTIYF. CDR3 sequence (DNA): TGCAGTGTCCGACTAGGCAACACCATATATTTT.

This sequence joins TRBV14 and TRBJ2-5, with 11 nucleotides matching TRBD2. Germline assignment: CDR1 SGHDN and CDR2 FVKESK. The ends lost 5 bases at V and 3 bases at J; junction bases unmatched: 14. This CDR3 is built from 18 residues. The CDR3 DNA is TGTGCCAGCAGCTCGGGACTAGCGGCGACTTTAACCGAAGAGACCCAGTACTTC. Translating gives CASSSGLAATLTEETQYF.

CDR3 residues: CASSPITGTGYTEAFF. The CDR3 bases are TGTGCCAGCAGCCCCATAACCGGGACAGGTTACACTGAAGCTTTCTTT. This chain uses TRBV7-9 with TRBJ1-1, with 8 nucleotides matching TRBD1. Germline V lookup: CDR1 SEHNR, CDR2 FQNEAQ (reference sequence). The CDR3 spans 16 residues. Trimming took 5 bases from V and 3 from J; bases not matched to a gene: 11.

The chain carries TRBV18 and TRBJ2-5; D possibly corresponds to TRBD2 (7 bases). The V gene's germline CDR1 is KGHSH and CDR2 LQKENI. Trimming shortened V by 4 bases and J by 2 bases, and 17 bases separated the two germline ends. The CDR3 covers 16 residues. The CDR3 loop reads CASSRFWRGRQETQYF. Written as DNA, the CDR3 is TGTGCCAGCTCACGATTTTGGCGGGGGCGACAAGAGACCCAGTACTTC.

V and J are TRBV27 and TRBJ1-4; TRBD1 might be the D (5 bases). Trimming took 8 bases from V and 0 from J, leaving 10 bases between them. The CDR3 runs to 14 residues. Germline values: CDR1 MNHEY, CDR2 SMNVEV (reference sequence). CDR3 region: CASPEGTTNEKLFF. CDR3 coding DNA: TGTGCCAGCCCGGAGGGGACAACTAATGAAAAACTGTTTTTT.

The CDR3 bases are TGTGCCAGTAGCCTGCAGGGGTGGGGGAATGAAAAACTGTTTTTT. Protein: CASSLQGWGNEKLFF. J is TRBJ1-4 and V is TRBV19; a weak D match, TRBD1 (6 bases). With 6 bases removed from V and 5 bases from J, the gap between germline ends came to 16 bases. The CDR3 is 15 residues long. CDR1 and CDR2 (germline): LNHDA, SQIVND (reference sequence). Complete variable domain (other parts from reference TRBV19 and TRBJ1-4): DGGITQSPKYLFRKEGQNVTLSCEQNLNHDAMYWYRQDPGQGLRLIYYSQIVNDFQKGDIAEGYSVSREKKESFPLTVTSAQKNPTAFYLCASSLQGWGNEKLFFGSGTQLSVL.

The gene calls are TRBV6-5 and TRBJ2-1; D gene ambiguous. This CDR3 has 14 residues. V was shortened by 5 bases and J by 1 base, with 9 bases between the two germline ends. Germline lookup yields CDR1 MNHEY and CDR2 SVGAGI. The CDR3 spells CASSTRGSYNEQFF. As DNA, the CDR3 is TGTGCCAGCAGTACCCGAGGTTCCTACAATGAGCAGTTCTTC.

Written as DNA, the CDR3 is TGTGCCAGTAGTCCTGCCGGGACAGAGGGACGCACCTTC. Amino acids: CASSPAGTEGRTF. The chain joins TRBV19 to TRBJ1-2; 7 nucleotides line up with TRBD1. The V gene end was trimmed by 5 bases and the J gene end by 13 bases; junction bases not matched to a gene: 13. This CDR3 region has 13 residues. The germline gives CDR1 LNHDA, CDR2 SQIVND (reference sequence).

DNA for the CDR3: TGCGCCAGCTCTCTAGCGGGGGGGCGCGATACGCAGTATTTT. Protein sequence: CASSLAGGRDTQYF. The V gene is TRBV10-1, the J gene TRBJ2-3, with 12 positions matching TRBD2. The CDR3 contains 14 residues. The junction had 6 bases not matched to a gene; V was cut back by 8 bases and J by 6 bases. CDR1 is WNHNN and CDR2 is SYGVQD in the germline V gene (reference sequence).